The sequence of this T cell receptor (beta chain) was determined in a study of OX40 agonist ivuxolimab in advanced cancers. In the study overall: Patients were dosed with the agonistic anti-OX40 (CD134) antibody ivuxolimab.

The CDR3 runs 12 residues. V gave up 5 bases and J gave up 3 bases, with 7 bases separating them. CDR1 SGHTA and CDR2 FQGNSA come from the germline V gene. Using immunoSEQ multiplex PCR, the repertoire was profiled, and TCRdb retains in-frame clones only, with some absent. The data contain approximately 70,000 clones, roughly 83% of them seen just once; the ten biggest clones take up almost 1.5%. Study conclusions and caveats: The work left the antigen specificity of expanded peripheral T cells undetermined.

This clone was picked up one time. Its target is not known. The receptor was isolated from an adult with an advanced solid tumor such as melanoma, head and neck, liver or kidney cancer. The V gene is TRBV7-2, the J gene TRBJ1-1; D unclear. Sequences were derived from CD4+ or CD8+ T cells sorted from blood, sampled in a trial of the OX40 agonist ivuxolimab. This CDR3 reads CASSEKYTEAFF. For the CDR3, the DNA is TGTGCCAGCAGCGAAAAGTACACTGAAGCTTTCTTT.